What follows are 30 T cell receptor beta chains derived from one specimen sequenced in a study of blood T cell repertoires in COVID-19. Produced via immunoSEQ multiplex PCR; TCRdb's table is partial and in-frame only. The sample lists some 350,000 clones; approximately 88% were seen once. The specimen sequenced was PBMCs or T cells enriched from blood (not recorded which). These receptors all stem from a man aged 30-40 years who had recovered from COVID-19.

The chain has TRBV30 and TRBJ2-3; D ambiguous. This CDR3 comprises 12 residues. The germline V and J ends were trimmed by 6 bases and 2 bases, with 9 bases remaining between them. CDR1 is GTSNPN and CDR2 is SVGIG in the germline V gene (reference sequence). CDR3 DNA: TGTGCCTGCAGCGTTTCCACAGATACGCAGTATTTT. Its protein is CACSVSTDTQYF.

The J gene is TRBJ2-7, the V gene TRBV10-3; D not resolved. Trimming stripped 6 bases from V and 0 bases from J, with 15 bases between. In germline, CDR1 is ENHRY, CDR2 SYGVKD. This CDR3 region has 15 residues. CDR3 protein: CAIRGRLNSSYEQYF. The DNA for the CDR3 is TGTGCCATCAGAGGTAGGCTAAACAGCTCCTACGAGCAGTACTTC.

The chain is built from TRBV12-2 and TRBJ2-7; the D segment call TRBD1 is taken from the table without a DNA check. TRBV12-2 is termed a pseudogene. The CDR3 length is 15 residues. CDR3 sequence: CASPEGGRDDSEQYF. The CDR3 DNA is TGTGCAAGTCCGGAAGGGGGCAGGGACGACAGCGAGCAGTACTTC.

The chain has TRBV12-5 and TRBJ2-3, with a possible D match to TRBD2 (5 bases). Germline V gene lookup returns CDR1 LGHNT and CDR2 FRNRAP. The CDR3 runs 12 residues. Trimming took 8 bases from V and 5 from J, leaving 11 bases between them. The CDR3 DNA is TGTGCTAGTACTAGGGCTCAAGATACGCAGTATTTT. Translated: CASTRAQDTQYF.

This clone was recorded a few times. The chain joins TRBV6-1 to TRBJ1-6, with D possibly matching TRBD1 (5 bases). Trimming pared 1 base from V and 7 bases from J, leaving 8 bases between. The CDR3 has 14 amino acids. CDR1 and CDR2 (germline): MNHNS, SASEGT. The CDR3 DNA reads TGTGCCAGCAGTGAAGTGACAGAAAATTCACCCCTCCACTTT. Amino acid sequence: CASSEVTENSPLHF.

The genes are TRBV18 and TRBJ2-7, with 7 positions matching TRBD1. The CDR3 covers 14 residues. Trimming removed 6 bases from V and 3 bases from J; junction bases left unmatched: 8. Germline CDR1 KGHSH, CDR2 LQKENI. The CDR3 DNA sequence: TGTGCCAGCTCCGACAGGGCTCGGGGCTACGAGCAGTACTTC. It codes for CASSDRARGYEQYF.

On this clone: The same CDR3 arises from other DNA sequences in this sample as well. The CDR3, as DNA: TGTGCCAGCAGCTTGGCAGGCGTCATGAACACTGAAGCTTTCTTT. Translation: CASSLAGVMNTEAFF. The chain carries TRBV5-4 and TRBJ1-1; D ambiguous. CDR3 length equals 15 residues. Germline V gives CDR1 SGHNT, CDR2 YYREEE (reference sequence). The V end was cut by 0 bases, the J end by 0 bases, with 9 bases between.

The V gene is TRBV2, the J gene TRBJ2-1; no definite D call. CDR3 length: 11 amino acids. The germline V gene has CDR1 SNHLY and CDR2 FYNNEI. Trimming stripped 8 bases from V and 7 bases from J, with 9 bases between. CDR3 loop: CASLERNEQFF. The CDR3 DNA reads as TGTGCCAGCCTTGAGAGGAATGAGCAGTTCTTC.

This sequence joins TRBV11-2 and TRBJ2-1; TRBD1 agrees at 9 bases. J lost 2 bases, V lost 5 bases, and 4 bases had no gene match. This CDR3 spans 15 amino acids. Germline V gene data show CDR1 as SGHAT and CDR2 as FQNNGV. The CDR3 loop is CASSPDRGTYNEQFF. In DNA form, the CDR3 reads TGTGCCAGCAGCCCGGACAGGGGCACCTACAATGAGCAGTTCTTC.

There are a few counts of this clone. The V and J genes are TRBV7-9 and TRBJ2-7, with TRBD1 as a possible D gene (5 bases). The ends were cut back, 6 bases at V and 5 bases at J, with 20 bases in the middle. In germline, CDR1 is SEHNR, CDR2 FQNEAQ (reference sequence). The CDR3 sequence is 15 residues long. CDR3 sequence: CASSQVEQGGDEQYF. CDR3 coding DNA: TGTGCCAGCAGTCAGGTTGAGCAGGGTGGGGACGAGCAGTACTTC. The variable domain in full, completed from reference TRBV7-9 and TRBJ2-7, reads DTGVSQNPRHKITKRGQNVTFRCDPISEHNRLYWYRQTLGQGPEFLTYFQNEAQLEKSRLLSDRFSAERPKGSFSTLEIQRTEQGDSAMYLCASSQVEQGGDEQYFGPGTRLTVT.

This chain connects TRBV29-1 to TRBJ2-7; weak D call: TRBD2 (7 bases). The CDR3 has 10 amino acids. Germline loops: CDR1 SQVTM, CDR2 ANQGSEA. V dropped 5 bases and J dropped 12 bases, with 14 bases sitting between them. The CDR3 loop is CSVRGAPWYF. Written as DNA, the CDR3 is TGCAGCGTTCGGGGGGCCCCTTGGTACTTC.

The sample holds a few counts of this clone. DNA of the CDR3: TGTGCCAGCAGTACAACCAGGGTCGCCGGGGAGCTGTTTTTT. This sequence encodes CASSTTRVAGELFF. The chain links TRBV27 to TRBJ2-2; D may be TRBD1 (5 bases). Germline CDR1 and CDR2: MNHEY and SMNVEV (reference sequence). The CDR3 extends over 14 amino acids. V was cut by 5 bases and J by 6 bases, with 13 bases left in between.

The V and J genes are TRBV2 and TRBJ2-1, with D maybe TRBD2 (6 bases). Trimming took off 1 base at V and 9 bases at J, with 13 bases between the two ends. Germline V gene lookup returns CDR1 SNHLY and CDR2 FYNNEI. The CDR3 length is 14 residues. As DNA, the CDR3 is TGTGCCAGCAGTGAAGGGAGGGGCCCGGGTGAGCAGTTCTTC. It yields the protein CASSEGRGPGEQFF.

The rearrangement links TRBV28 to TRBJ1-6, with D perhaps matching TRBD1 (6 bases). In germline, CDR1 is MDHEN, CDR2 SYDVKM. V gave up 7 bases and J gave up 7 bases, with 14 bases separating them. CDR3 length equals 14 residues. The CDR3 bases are TGTGCCAGCACCTCCAGGCAGGGGAATTCACCCCTCCACTTT. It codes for CASTSRQGNSPLHF.

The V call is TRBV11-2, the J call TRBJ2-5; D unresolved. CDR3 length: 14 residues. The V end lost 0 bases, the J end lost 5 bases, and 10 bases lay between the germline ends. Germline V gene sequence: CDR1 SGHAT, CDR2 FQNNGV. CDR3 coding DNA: TGTGCCAGCAGCTTAGATATGGGCTTGGAGACCCAGTACTTC. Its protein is CASSLDMGLETQYF.

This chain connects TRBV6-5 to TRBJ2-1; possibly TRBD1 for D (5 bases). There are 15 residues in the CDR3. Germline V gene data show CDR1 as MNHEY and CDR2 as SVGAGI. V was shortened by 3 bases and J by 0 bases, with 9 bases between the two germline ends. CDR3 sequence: CASSYLQVSYNEQFF. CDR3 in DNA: TGTGCCAGCAGTTATCTACAGGTCTCCTACAATGAGCAGTTCTTC.

The CDR3 spells CASSADLSSGNTIYF. The CDR3 DNA reads TGTGCCAGCAGCGCAGACTTGAGCTCTGGAAACACCATATATTTT. The V call is TRBV5-4, the J call TRBJ1-3; D gene uncertain. The ends were cut back, 4 bases at V and 0 bases at J, with 11 bases in the middle. The CDR3 totals 15 residues. Germline CDR1 SGHNT, CDR2 YYREEE (reference sequence).

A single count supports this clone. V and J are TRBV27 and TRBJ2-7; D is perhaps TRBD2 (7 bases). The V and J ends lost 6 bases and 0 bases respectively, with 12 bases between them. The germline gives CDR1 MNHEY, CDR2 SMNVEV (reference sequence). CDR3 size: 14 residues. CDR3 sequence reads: CASRVGGPSYEQYF. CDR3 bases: TGTGCCAGCAGGGTCGGGGGGCCCTCCTACGAGCAGTACTTC.

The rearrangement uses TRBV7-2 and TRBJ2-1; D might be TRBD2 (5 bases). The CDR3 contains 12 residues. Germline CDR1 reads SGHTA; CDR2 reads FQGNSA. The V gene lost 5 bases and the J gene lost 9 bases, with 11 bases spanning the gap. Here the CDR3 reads CASSRGPSEQFF. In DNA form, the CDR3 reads TGTGCCAGCAGCCGCGGGCCGAGTGAGCAGTTCTTC.

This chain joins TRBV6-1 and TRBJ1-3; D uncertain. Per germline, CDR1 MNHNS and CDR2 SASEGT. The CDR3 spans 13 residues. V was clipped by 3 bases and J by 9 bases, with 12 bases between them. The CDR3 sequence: CASSEQEVGTIYF. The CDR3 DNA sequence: TGTGCCAGCAGTGAGCAGGAGGTGGGCACCATATATTTT.

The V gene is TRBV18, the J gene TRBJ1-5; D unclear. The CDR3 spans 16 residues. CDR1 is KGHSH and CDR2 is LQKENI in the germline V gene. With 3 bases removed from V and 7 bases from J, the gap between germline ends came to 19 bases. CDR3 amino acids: CASSPQRTDAGQPQHF. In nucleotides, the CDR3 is TGTGCCAGCTCACCTCAGAGGACCGATGCGGGCCAGCCCCAGCATTTT.

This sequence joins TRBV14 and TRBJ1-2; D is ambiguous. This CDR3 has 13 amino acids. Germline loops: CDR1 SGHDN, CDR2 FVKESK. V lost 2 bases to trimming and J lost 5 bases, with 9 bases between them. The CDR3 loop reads CASSQSQIYGYTF. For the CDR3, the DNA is TGTGCCAGCAGCCAAAGTCAGATTTATGGCTACACCTTC.

The CDR3 bases are TGTGCCAGCAGTCCCCTACGGGGGGGGCTGGAGACCCAGTACTTC. It is translated as CASSPLRGGLETQYF. V is TRBV28 and J is TRBJ2-5; 8 bases line up with TRBD2. This CDR3 is 15 amino acids long. V gave up 5 bases and J gave up 5 bases; unmatched junction bases: 10. From germline, CDR1 is MDHEN and CDR2 SYDVKM. The full variable domain, completed using reference TRBV28 and TRBJ2-5, is DVKVTQSSRYLVKRTGEKVFLECVQDMDHENMFWYRQDPGLGLRLIYFSYDVKMKEKGDIPEGYSVSREKKERFSLILESASTNQTSMYLCASSPLRGGLETQYFGPGTRLLVL.

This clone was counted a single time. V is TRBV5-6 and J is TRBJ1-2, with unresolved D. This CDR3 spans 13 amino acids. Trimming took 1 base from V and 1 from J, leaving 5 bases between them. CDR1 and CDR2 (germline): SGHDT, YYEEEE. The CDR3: CASSLPSNYGYTF. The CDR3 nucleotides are TGTGCCAGCAGCTTGCCCAGTAACTATGGCTACACCTTC. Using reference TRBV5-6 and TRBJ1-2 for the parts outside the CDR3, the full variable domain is DAGVTQSPTHLIKTRGQQVTLRCSPKSGHDTVSWYQQALGQGPQFIFQYYEEEERQRGNFPDRFSGHQFPNYSSELNVNALLLGDSALYLCASSLPSNYGYTFGSGTRLTVV.

The CDR3 nucleotides are TGTGCCAGCAGCTTGAAAGTCGGGACTAGCGGGGGGGCGGAGCAGTTCTTC. Encoded protein: CASSLKVGTSGGAEQFF. The J gene is TRBJ2-1, the V gene TRBV5-4; TRBD2 aligns across 16 bases. Germline values: CDR1 SGHNT, CDR2 YYREEE (reference sequence). V was pared by 1 base and J by 10 bases, with 8 bases of the junction left unmatched. The CDR3 has 17 amino acids.

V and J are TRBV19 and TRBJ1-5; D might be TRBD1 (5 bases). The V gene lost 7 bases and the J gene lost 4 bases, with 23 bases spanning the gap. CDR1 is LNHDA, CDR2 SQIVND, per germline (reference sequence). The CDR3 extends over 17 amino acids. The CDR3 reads CASMGSWGDSWNQPQHF. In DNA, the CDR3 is TGTGCCAGTATGGGGTCTTGGGGGGACTCCTGGAATCAGCCCCAGCATTTT.

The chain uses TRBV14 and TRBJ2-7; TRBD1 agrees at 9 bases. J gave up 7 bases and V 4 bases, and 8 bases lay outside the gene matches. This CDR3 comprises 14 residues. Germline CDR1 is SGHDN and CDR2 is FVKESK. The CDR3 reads CASSLGQGPGEQYF. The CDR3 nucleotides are TGTGCCAGCAGCCTGGGACAGGGACCGGGGGAGCAGTACTTC.

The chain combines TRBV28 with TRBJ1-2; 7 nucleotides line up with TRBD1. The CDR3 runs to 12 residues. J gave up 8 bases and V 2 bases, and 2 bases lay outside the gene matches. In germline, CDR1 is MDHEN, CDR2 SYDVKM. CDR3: CASSLTGVGYTF. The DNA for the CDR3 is TGTGCCAGCAGTTTAACAGGGGTCGGCTACACCTTC.

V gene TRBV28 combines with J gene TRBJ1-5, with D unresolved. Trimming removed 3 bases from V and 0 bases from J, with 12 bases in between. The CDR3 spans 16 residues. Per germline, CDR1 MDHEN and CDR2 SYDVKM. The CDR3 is CASSLAVLLSNQPQHF. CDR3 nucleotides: TGTGCCAGCAGTTTGGCAGTTCTCCTTAGCAATCAGCCCCAGCATTTT.

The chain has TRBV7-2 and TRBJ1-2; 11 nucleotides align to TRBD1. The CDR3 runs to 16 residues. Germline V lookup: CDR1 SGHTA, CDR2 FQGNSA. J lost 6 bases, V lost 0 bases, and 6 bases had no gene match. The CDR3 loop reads CASSLAEDRGLDGYTF. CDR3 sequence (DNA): TGTGCCAGCAGCTTAGCGGAGGACAGGGGGCTAGATGGCTACACCTTC.